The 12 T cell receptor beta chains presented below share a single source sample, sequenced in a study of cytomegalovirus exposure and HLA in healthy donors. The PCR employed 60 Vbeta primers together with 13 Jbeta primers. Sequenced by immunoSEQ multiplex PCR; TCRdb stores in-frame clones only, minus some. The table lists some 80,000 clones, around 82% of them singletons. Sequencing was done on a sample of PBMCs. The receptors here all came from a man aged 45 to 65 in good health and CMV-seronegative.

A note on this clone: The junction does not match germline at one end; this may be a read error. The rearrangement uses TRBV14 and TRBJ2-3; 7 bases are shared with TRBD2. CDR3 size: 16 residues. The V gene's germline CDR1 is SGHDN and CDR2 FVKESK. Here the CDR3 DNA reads TGTGCCAGCAGCCCGCTGAACGGGGGGAGCACAGAAACGCAGTATTTT. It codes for CASSPLNGGSTETQYF.

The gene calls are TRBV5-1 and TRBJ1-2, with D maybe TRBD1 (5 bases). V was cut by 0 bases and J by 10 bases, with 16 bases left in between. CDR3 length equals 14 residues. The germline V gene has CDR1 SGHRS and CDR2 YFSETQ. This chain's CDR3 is CASSLASGTVYYTF. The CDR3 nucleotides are TGCGCCAGCAGCTTGGCTTCCGGGACTGTGTACTACACCTTC.

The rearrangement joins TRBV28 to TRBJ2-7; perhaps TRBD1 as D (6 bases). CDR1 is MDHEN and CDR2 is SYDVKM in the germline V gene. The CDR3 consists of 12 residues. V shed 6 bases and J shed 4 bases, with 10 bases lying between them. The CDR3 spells CASRRTGYEQYF. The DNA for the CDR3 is TGTGCCAGCAGGCGAACAGGGTACGAGCAGTACTTC.

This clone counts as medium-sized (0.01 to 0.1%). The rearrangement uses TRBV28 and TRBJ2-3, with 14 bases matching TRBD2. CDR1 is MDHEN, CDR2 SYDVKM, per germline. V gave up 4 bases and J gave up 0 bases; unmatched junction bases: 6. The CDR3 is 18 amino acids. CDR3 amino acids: CASSSTSGGAPSTDTQYF. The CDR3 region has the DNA TGTGCCAGCAGTTCGACTAGCGGGGGGGCCCCTAGCACAGATACGCAGTATTTT.

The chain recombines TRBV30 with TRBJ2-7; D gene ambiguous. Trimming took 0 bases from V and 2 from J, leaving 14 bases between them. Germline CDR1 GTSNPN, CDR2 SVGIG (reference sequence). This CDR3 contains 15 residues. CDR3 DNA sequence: TGTGCCTGGAGTGTGGATTCGGGTCTTACCTACGAGCAGTACTTC. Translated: CAWSVDSGLTYEQYF.

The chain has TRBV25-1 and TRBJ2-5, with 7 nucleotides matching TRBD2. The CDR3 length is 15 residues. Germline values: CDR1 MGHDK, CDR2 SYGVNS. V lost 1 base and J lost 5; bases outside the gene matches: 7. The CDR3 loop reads CASSELVAGGETQYF. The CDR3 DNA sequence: TGTGCCAGCAGTGAATTAGTAGCGGGTGGGGAGACCCAGTACTTC.

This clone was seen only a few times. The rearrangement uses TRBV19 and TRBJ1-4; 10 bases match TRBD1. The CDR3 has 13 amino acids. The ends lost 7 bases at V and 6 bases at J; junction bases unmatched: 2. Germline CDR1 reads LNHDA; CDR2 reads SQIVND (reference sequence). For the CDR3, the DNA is TGTGCCAGTACCGGGACAGGGGATGAAAAACTGTTTTTT. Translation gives CASTGTGDEKLFF.

CDR3: CASSFPGGTTQYF. In DNA form, the CDR3 reads TGTGCCAGCAGTTTCCCCGGAGGGACGACCCAGTACTTC. The gene calls are TRBV27 and TRBJ2-5; perhaps TRBD2 as D (6 bases). V was cut by 3 bases and J by 7 bases, with 12 bases left in between. CDR1 MNHEY and CDR2 SMNVEV come from the germline V gene (reference sequence). The CDR3 has 13 amino acids.

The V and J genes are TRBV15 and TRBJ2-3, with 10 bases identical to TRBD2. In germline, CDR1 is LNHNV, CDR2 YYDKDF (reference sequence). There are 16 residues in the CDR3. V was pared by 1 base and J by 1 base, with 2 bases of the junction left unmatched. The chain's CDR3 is CATSRGTSGGTDTQYF. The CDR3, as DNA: TGTGCCACCAGCAGAGGTACTAGCGGGGGCACAGATACGCAGTATTTT.

The CDR3 here is CASSPHRPGTSEQYF. DNA of the CDR3: TGTGCCAGCAGCCCGCATAGACCGGGAACGTCTGAGCAGTACTTC. The chain joins TRBV2 to TRBJ2-7; TRBD2 might be the D (5 bases). The CDR3 spans 15 residues. V was cut by 6 bases and J by 7 bases, with 22 bases left in between. Germline CDR1 is SNHLY and CDR2 is FYNNEI.

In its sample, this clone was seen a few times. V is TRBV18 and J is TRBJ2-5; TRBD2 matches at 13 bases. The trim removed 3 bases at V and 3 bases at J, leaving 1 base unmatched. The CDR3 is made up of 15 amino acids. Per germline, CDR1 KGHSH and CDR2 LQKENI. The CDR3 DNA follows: TGTGCCAGCTCACCGGGACTAGCGGGAAAAGAGACCCAGTACTTC. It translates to CASSPGLAGKETQYF.

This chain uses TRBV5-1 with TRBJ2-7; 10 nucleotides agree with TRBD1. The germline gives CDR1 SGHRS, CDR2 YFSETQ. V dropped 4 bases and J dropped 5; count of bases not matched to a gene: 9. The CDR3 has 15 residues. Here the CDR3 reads CASSTGTGVSHEQYF. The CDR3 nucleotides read TGCGCCAGCAGCACAGGGACAGGGGTATCCCACGAGCAGTACTTC.